These 5 T cell receptor beta chains share one sample of origin, sequenced in a study of blood T cell repertoires in COVID-19. TCRdb's copy holds only in-frame clones and misses some; the assay was immunoSEQ multiplex PCR. Among some 62,000 clones, roughly 80% were seen once, and the ten largest hold approximately 4%. Material for sequencing was PBMCs or T cells enriched from blood (not recorded which). The receptor source for this set is a woman aged 40 to 50 with acute COVID-19.

This clone has only one observation. The chain combines TRBV13 with TRBJ1-3; D not resolved. The length of the CDR3 is 16 residues. V lost 0 bases and J 3 bases, leaving 12 bases between the germline ends. Germline V lookup: CDR1 PRHDT, CDR2 FYEKMQ (reference sequence). CDR3 region: CASSLGSGWFGNTIYF. The CDR3 DNA follows: TGTGCCAGCAGCTTAGGCTCAGGATGGTTTGGAAACACCATATATTTT.

This clone was found once. This chain joins TRBV3-1 (or the pseudogene TRBV3-2) and TRBJ2-2, with a tentative D call TRBD1 (5 bases). Germline V gene lookup returns CDR1 LGHDT and CDR2 YNNKEL (reference sequence). The V and J ends lost 10 bases and 2 bases respectively, with 14 bases between them. This CDR3 spans 14 amino acids. The chain's CDR3 is CATQTAKNTGELFF. DNA of the CDR3: TGTGCCACCCAGACAGCGAAAAACACCGGGGAGCTGTTTTTT.

The rearrangement uses TRBV10-1 and TRBJ2-5; no clear D gene. Trimming removed 3 bases at V and 4 bases at J, with 12 bases between. The CDR3 has 14 amino acids. Germline loops: CDR1 WNHNN, CDR2 SYGVQD (reference sequence). CDR3 amino acids: CASSETTARETQYF. In DNA form, the CDR3 reads TGCGCCAGCAGTGAAACCACGGCTAGAGAGACCCAGTACTTC.

The chain is built from TRBV4-1 and TRBJ2-5; 10 positions agree with TRBD2. CDR3 length: 15 residues. The V gene end was trimmed by 0 bases and the J gene end by 7 bases; junction bases not matched to a gene: 5. The germline CDR1 and CDR2 sequences are MGHRA and YSYEKL. Here the CDR3 reads CASSQDLAGARTQYF. The DNA for the CDR3 is TGCGCCAGCAGCCAAGATCTAGCGGGAGCCCGGACCCAGTACTTC.

The genes are TRBV7-9 and TRBJ1-2, with D possibly TRBD1 on 5 matching bases. CDR3 length: 14 residues. Germline V lookup: CDR1 SEHNR, CDR2 FQNEAQ (reference sequence). V was clipped by 2 bases and J by 6 bases, with 13 bases between them. Here the CDR3 DNA reads TGTGCCAGCAGCTTAAGCGGGGGATGGCATGGCTACACCTTC. This encodes CASSLSGGWHGYTF.